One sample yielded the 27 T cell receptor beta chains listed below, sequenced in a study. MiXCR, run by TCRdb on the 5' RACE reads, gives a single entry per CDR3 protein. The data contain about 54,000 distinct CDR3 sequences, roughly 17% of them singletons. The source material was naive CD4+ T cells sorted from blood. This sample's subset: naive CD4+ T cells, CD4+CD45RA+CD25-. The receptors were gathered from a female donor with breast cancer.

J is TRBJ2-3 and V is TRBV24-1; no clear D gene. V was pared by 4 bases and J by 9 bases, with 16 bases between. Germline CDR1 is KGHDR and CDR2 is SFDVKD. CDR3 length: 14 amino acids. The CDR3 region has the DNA TGTGCCACCAGTGAACCTGACCCCGCCGGAACGCAGTATTTT. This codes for CATSEPDPAGTQYF.

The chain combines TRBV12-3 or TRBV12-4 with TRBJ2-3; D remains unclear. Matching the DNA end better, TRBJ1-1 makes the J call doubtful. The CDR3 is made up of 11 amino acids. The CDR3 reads CASRSVSKAFF. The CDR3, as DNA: TGTGCCAGCAGGTCCGTTTCGAAAGCTTTCTTT.

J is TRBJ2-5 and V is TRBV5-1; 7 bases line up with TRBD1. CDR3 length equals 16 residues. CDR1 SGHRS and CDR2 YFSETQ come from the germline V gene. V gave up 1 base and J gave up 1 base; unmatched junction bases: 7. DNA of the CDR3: TGCGCCAGCAGCTTGCCCCTCGGGACAGCCCAAGAGACCCAGTACTTC. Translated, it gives CASSLPLGTAQETQYF.

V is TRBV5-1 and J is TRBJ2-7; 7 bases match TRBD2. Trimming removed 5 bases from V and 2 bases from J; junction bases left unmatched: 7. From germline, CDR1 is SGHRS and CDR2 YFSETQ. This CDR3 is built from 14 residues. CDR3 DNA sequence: TGCGCCAGCAGTTCGGCTAGCGGTCCCTACGAGCAGTACTTC. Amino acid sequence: CASSSASGPYEQYF.

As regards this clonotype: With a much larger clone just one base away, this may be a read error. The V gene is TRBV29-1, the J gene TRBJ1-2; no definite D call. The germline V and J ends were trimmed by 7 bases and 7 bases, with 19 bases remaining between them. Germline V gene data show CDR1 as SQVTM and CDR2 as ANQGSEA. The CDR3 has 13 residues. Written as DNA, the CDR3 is TGCAGCGCCGGGCCGAACGGAGCAGGTGGCTACACCTTC. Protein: CSAGPNGAGGYTF.

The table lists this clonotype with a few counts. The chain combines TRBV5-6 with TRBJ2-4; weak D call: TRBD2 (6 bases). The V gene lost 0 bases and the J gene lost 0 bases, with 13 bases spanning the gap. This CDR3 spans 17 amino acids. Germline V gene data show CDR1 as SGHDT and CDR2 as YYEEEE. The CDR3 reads CASSLAGGNLAKNIQYF. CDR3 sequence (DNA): TGTGCCAGCAGCTTGGCCGGAGGGAATCTAGCCAAAAACATTCAGTACTTC.

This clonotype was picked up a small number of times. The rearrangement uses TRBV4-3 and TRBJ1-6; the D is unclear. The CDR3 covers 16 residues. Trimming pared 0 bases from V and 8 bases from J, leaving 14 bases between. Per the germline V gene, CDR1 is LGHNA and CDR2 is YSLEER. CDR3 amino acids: CASSQDDAGSYSPLHF. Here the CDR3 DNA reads TGCGCCAGCAGCCAAGATGACGCAGGTTCTTATTCACCCCTCCACTTT.

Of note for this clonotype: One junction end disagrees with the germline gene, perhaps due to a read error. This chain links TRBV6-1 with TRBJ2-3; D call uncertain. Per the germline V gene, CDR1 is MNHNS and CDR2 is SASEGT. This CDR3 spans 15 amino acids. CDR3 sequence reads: CASSLPEPSTDTRYF. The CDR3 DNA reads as TGTGCCAGCAGCCTGCCGGAGCCCAGCACAGATACGCGGTATTTT.

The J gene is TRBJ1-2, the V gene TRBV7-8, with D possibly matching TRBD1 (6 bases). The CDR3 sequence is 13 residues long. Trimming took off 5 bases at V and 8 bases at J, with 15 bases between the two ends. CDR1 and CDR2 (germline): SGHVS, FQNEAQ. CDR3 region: CASSPIRGEGYTF. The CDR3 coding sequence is TGTGCCAGCAGCCCAATTAGGGGGGAGGGCTACACCTTC.

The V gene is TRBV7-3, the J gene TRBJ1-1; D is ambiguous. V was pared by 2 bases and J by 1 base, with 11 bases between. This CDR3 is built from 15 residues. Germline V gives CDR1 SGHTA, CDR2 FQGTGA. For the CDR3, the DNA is TGTGCCAGCAGCTTAGAAGTCACGGGGAACACTGAAGCTTTCTTT. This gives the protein CASSLEVTGNTEAFF.

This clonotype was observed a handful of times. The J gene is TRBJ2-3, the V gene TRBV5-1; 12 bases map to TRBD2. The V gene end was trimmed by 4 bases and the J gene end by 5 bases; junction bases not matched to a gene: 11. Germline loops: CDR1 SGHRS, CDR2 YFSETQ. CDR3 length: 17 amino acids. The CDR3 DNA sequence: TGCGCCAGCAGCCCCAACCTACTAGCGGGAGGTGGAGATACGCAGTATTTT. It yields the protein CASSPNLLAGGGDTQYF. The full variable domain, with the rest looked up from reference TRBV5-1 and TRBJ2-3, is KAGVTQTPRYLIKTRGQQVTLSCSPISGHRSVSWYQQTPGQGLQFLFEYFSETQRNKGNFPGRFSGRQFSNSRSEMNVSTLELGDSALYLCASSPNLLAGGGDTQYFGPGTRLTVL.

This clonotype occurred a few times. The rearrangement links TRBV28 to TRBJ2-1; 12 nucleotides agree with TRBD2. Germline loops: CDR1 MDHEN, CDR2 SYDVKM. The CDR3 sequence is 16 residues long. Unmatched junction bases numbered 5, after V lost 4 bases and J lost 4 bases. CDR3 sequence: CASSSVLAGGYNEQFF. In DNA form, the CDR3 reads TGTGCCAGCAGTTCCGTACTAGCGGGAGGTTACAATGAGCAGTTCTTC. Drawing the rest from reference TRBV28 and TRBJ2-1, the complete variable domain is DVKVTQSSRYLVKRTGEKVFLECVQDMDHENMFWYRQDPGLGLRLIYFSYDVKMKEKGDIPEGYSVSREKKERFSLILESASTNQTSMYLCASSSVLAGGYNEQFFGPGTRLTVL.

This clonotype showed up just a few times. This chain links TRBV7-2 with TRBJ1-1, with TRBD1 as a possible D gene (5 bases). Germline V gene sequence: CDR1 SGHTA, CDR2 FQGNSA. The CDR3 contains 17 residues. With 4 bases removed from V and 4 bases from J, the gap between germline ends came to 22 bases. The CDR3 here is CASSSRKSGGSATEAFF. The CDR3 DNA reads TGTGCCAGCAGCTCCCGAAAAAGCGGGGGGTCCGCCACTGAAGCTTTCTTT. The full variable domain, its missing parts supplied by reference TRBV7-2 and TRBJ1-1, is GAGVSQSPSNKVTEKGKDVELRCDPISGHTALYWYRQSLGQGLEFLIYFQGNSAPDKSGLPSDRFSAERTGGSVSTLTIQRTQQEDSAVYLCASSSRKSGGSATEAFFGQGTRLTVV.

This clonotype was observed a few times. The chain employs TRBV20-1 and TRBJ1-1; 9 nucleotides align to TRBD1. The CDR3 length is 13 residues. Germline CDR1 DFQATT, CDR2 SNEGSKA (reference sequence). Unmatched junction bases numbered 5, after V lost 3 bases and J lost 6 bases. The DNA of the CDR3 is TGCAGTGCTAGGGGGGACAGGGTCCCTGAAGCTTTCTTT. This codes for CSARGDRVPEAFF.

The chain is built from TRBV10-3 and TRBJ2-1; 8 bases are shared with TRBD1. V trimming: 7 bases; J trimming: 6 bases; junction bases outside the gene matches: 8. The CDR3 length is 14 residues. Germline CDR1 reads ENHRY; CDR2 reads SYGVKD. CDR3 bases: TGTGCCATCAATCCCCAGGGGGCTTTCAATGAGCAGTTCTTC. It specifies CAINPQGAFNEQFF.

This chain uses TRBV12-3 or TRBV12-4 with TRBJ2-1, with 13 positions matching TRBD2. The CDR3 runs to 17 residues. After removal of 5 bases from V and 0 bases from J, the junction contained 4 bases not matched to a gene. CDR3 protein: CASSQGLAGLSYNEQFF. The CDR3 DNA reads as TGTGCCAGCAGTCAGGGACTAGCGGGACTCTCCTACAATGAGCAGTTCTTC.

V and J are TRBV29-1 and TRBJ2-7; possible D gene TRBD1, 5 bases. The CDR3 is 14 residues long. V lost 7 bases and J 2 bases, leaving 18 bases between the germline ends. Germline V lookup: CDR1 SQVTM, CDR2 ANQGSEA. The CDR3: CSDARTHNAYEQYF. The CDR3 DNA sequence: TGCAGCGATGCCAGGACACACAACGCCTACGAGCAGTACTTC.

The CDR3 region is CASSLEYNEQFF. The CDR3 DNA sequence: TGTGCCAGCAGCTTAGAGTACAATGAGCAGTTCTTC. The chain joins TRBV11-1 to TRBJ2-1; no clear D. CDR1 and CDR2 from the germline V gene are SGHAT and FQDESV (reference sequence). The CDR3 length is 12 residues. V lost 1 base, J lost 4 bases, and 2 bases lay in between.

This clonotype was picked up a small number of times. The CDR3, as DNA: TGCGCCAGCAGCCCAGACCGGGGGAGGGACGCCAGATACAATGAGCAGTTCTTC. It yields the protein CASSPDRGRDARYNEQFF. The chain is built from TRBV5-1 and TRBJ2-1; 7 bases align to TRBD2. CDR1 is SGHRS, CDR2 YFSETQ, per germline. The CDR3 is 18 amino acids. The ends lost 4 bases at V and 4 bases at J; junction bases unmatched: 17.

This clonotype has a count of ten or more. Here the CDR3 reads CASSLAWGLRNNEQFF. In nucleotides, the CDR3 is TGCGCCAGCAGCTTGGCGTGGGGACTACGAAACAATGAGCAGTTCTTC. The V call is TRBV5-1, the J call TRBJ2-1; 7 bases align to TRBD2. With 0 bases clipped from V and 5 bases from J, the junction kept 8 bases outside the gene matches. Germline CDR1 and CDR2: SGHRS and YFSETQ. This CDR3 has 16 amino acids.

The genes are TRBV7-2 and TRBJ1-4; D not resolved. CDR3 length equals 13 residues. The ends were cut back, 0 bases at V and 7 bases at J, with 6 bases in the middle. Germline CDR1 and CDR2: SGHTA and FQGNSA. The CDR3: CASSLANGEKLFF. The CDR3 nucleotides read TGTGCCAGCAGCTTAGCGAATGGTGAAAAACTGTTTTTT.

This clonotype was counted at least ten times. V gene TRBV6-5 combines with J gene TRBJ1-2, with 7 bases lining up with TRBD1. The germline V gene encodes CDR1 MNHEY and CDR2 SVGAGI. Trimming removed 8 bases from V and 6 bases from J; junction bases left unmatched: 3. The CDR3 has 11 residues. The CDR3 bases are TGTGCCAGCGGAACAGGGGATGGCTACACCTTC. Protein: CASGTGDGYTF.

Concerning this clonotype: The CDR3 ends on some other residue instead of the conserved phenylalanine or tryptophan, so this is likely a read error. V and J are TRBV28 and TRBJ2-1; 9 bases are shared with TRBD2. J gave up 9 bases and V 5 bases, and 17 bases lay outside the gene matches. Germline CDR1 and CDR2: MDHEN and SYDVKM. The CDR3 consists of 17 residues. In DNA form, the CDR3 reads TGTGCCAGCAGTCCCGCATCGGGACTAGCAGTTTTTGGTGAGCAGTTCCTC. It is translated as CASSPASGLAVFGEQFL.

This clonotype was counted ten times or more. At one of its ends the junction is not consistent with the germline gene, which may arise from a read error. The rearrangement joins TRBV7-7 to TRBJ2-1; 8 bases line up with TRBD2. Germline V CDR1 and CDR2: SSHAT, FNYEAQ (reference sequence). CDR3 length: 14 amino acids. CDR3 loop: CASSLGLAPNEQFF. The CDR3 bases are TGTGCTAGCAGCTTAGGACTAGCCCCCAATGAGCAGTTCTTC.

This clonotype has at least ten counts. CDR3 amino acids: CASSGGRGGEQYF. The CDR3 region has the DNA TGTGCCAGCAGCGGGGGACGTGGTGGCGAGCAGTACTTC. This chain uses TRBV7-8 with TRBJ2-7; D is possibly TRBD1 or TRBD2 (5 bases each). CDR1 SGHVS and CDR2 FQNEAQ come from the germline V gene. The CDR3 has 13 amino acids. Trimming left V 5 bases short and J 6 bases short, with 14 bases between.

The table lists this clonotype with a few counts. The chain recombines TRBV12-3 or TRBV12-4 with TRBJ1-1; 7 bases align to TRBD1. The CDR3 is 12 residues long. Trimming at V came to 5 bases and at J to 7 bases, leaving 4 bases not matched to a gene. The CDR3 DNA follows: TGTGCCAGCAGTCTCTGGACAGGTGAAGCTTTCTTT. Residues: CASSLWTGEAFF.

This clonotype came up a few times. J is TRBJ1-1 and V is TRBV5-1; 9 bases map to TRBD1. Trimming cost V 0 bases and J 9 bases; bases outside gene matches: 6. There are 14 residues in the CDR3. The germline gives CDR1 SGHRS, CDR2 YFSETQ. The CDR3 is CASSLEQGARQAFF. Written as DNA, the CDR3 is TGCGCCAGCAGCTTGGAACAGGGGGCGCGTCAAGCTTTCTTT.